This record looks at one T cell receptor (beta chain) sequence and its context. The assay was immunoSEQ multiplex PCR, and TCRdb's table has in-frame clones only and misses some. The table has about 1.5 million clones, roughly 96% seen once. The sample belongs to a study of shared clonotypes between healthy human individuals. The CDR3 contains 13 residues. The V gene lost 0 bases and the J gene lost 7 bases, with 11 bases spanning the gap. Germline CDR1 is SGHKS and CDR2 is YYEKEE (reference sequence). The chain has TRBV5-5 and TRBJ2-7; D may be TRBD1 (5 bases). The receptor comes from a man in his thirties or forties in good health. The sequencing sample was made of naive CD4+ T cells sorted from blood. The subset: CD45RA+ positively selected. Here the CDR3 reads CASSLARGWEQYF. In nucleotides, the CDR3 is TGTGCCAGCAGCTTGGCAAGGGGATGGGAGCAGTACTTC.